The 24 T cell receptor beta chains below were found in one sample sequenced in a study of blood T cell repertoires in COVID-19. Using immunoSEQ multiplex PCR, the repertoire was profiled, and TCRdb retains in-frame clones only, with some absent. The profile covers about 99,000 clones, with roughly 78% appearing a single time and 15% to 20% taken by the ten largest. The sequenced sample was peripheral blood. Receptor source: a woman of 80 years or more with active or convalescent COVID-19.

V is TRBV7-3 and J is TRBJ2-1; 7 bases match TRBD1. In germline, CDR1 is SGHTA, CDR2 FQGTGA. With V trimmed by 5 bases and J by 10 bases, 8 bases remained unmatched. CDR3 length: 13 amino acids. CDR3 residues: CASSVGQANEQFF. The CDR3 DNA is TGTGCCAGCAGCGTCGGACAGGCGAACGAGCAGTTCTTC.

This clone was seen a few times. One end of the junction is discordant with germline, which a read error may explain. The chain links TRBV7-7 to TRBJ2-5, with D possibly being TRBD1 (6 bases). Per the germline V gene, CDR1 is SSHAT and CDR2 is FNYEAQ (reference sequence). CDR3 length: 17 residues. The CDR3 here is CASSSQGGTPEGETQYF. CDR3 nucleotides: TGTGCTAGCAGCTCCCAAGGTGGGACACCAGAGGGGGAGACCCAGTACTTC.

CDR3 loop: CASSIRGGGPTGTNEKLFF. For the CDR3, the DNA is TGTGCCAGTAGTATTAGGGGCGGGGGACCGACGGGAACTAATGAAAAACTGTTTTTT. V is TRBV19 and J is TRBJ1-4; possible D gene TRBD1, 5 bases. Trimming removed 3 bases at V and 1 base at J, with 21 bases between. There are 19 residues in the CDR3. Germline CDR1 and CDR2: LNHDA and SQIVND (reference sequence).

This clone was found many times. The J gene is TRBJ2-5, the V gene TRBV9, with D possibly matching TRBD2 (6 bases). CDR3 length: 15 amino acids. Germline V lookup: CDR1 SGDLS, CDR2 YYNGEE. The V gene lost 3 bases and the J gene lost 3 bases, with 15 bases spanning the gap. CDR3 in amino acids: CASSASGEPKETQYF. DNA of the CDR3: TGTGCCAGCAGCGCCTCGGGAGAACCCAAAGAGACCCAGTACTTC.

The chain employs TRBV3-1 (or the pseudogene TRBV3-2) and TRBJ2-7, with D unclear. V was trimmed by 5 bases and J by 0 bases, leaving 11 bases between them. This CDR3 is built from 14 residues. The germline V gene has CDR1 LGHDT and CDR2 YNNKEL (reference sequence). Written as DNA, the CDR3 is TGTGCCAGCAGCAAGACTGAGAGCTCCTACGAGCAGTACTTC. This codes for CASSKTESSYEQYF.

The V call is TRBV10-2, the J call TRBJ2-7; 7 bases match TRBD1. CDR1 is WSHSY, CDR2 SAAADI, per germline. The CDR3 has 14 amino acids. After removal of 5 bases from V and 5 bases from J, the junction contained 9 bases not matched to a gene. CDR3: CASSFDRVVDEQYF. Written as DNA, the CDR3 is TGCGCCAGCAGTTTTGACAGGGTTGTCGACGAGCAGTACTTC.

The gene calls are TRBV11-3 and TRBJ2-1, with 10 positions matching TRBD1. Germline-derived CDR1 and CDR2 are SGHNT and YENEEA. J gave up 8 bases and V 5 bases, and 9 bases lay outside the gene matches. This CDR3 has 15 amino acids. In DNA, the CDR3 is TGTGCCAGCAGCGGCGGACAGGGGGGGGAGGATGAGCAGTTCTTC. As protein: CASSGGQGGEDEQFF. The full variable domain, rest sourced from reference TRBV11-3 and TRBJ2-1, is EAGVVQSPRYKIIEKKQPVAFWCNPISGHNTLYWYLQNLGQGPELLIRYENEEAVDDSQLPKDRFSAERLKGVDSTLKIQPAELGDSAVYLCASSGGQGGEDEQFFGPGTRLTVL.

The gene calls are TRBV29-1 and TRBJ2-5; 7 nucleotides agree with TRBD1. The CDR3 has 12 residues. V lost 6 bases, J lost 5 bases, and 6 bases stayed unmatched. Germline CDR1 reads SQVTM; CDR2 reads ANQGSEA. The CDR3 here is CSVAGGYETQYF. The CDR3 bases are TGCAGCGTGGCAGGGGGATACGAGACCCAGTACTTC.

V is TRBV6-4 and J is TRBJ1-2; 9 nucleotides line up with TRBD1. J was trimmed by 8 bases and V by 0 bases; bases with no gene match: 10. CDR3 length equals 16 residues. Germline loops: CDR1 MRHNA, CDR2 SNTAGT. The CDR3 sequence: CASSDSLSGTGHGYTF. In DNA form, the CDR3 reads TGTGCCAGCAGTGACTCGCTGTCCGGGACAGGGCACGGCTACACCTTC.

The genes are TRBV18 and TRBJ2-5; 7 nucleotides match TRBD1. Germline V lookup: CDR1 KGHSH, CDR2 LQKENI. CDR3 size: 16 residues. Losses at the gene ends were 1 base for V and 4 bases for J; bases not matched to a gene: 9. The CDR3 loop reads CASSPRGKGAGETQYF. The CDR3 DNA reads TGTGCCAGCTCACCACGGGGTAAGGGGGCAGGAGAGACCCAGTACTTC.

The chain couples TRBV6-2 or TRBV6-3 to TRBJ2-7; TRBD1 matches at 8 bases. CDR3 length: 14 amino acids. Germline CDR1 reads MNHEY; CDR2 reads SVGEGT. The trim removed 6 bases at V and 4 bases at J, leaving 8 bases unmatched. The CDR3 nucleotides read TGTGCCAGCAGCCCGGACAGGGTAGGATACGAGCAGTACTTC. Residues: CASSPDRVGYEQYF.

This chain links TRBV10-2 with TRBJ1-1; the D gene is possibly TRBD1 (6 bases). There are 14 residues in the CDR3. Germline-derived CDR1 and CDR2 are WSHSY and SAAADI. The V end was cut by 3 bases, the J end by 3 bases, with 11 bases between. CDR3 nucleotides: TGCGCCAGCAGTGATACAGGGCAATACACTGAAGCTTTCTTT. Translation: CASSDTGQYTEAFF.

The chain couples TRBV4-2 to TRBJ2-7, with D possibly matching TRBD2 (5 bases). Trimming took off 4 bases at V and 3 bases at J, with 16 bases between the two ends. The CDR3 has 15 amino acids. Germline-derived CDR1 and CDR2 are LGHNA and YNFKEQ. The CDR3 bases are TGTGCCAGCAGCCTGAGGGTTGAAGGGAACTACGAGCAGTACTTC. It encodes CASSLRVEGNYEQYF.

The chain recombines TRBV20-1 with TRBJ2-7; D is possibly TRBD2 (5 bases). The V gene lost 3 bases and the J gene lost 6 bases, with 12 bases spanning the gap. The germline CDR1 and CDR2 sequences are DFQATT and SNEGSKA (reference sequence). The CDR3 spans 12 residues. The CDR3 DNA sequence: TGCAGTGCTAGTATCCTTCGGGGCGAGCAGTACTTC. This sequence encodes CSASILRGEQYF.

V and J are TRBV9 and TRBJ1-2; weak D call: TRBD1 (5 bases). Germline assignment: CDR1 SGDLS and CDR2 YYNGEE. This CDR3 contains 17 residues. The V gene lost 3 bases and the J gene lost 1 base, with 19 bases spanning the gap. CDR3 amino acids: CASSEPGSGGFNYGYTF. CDR3 nucleotides: TGTGCCAGCAGCGAGCCGGGGAGCGGGGGTTTTAACTATGGCTACACCTTC.

The gene calls are TRBV20-1 and TRBJ1-5; tentatively, D is TRBD1 (5 bases). V lost 3 bases to trimming and J lost 5 bases, with 20 bases between them. Germline CDR1 and CDR2: DFQATT and SNEGSKA (reference sequence). The CDR3 is 16 amino acids. CDR3 DNA: TGCAGTGCTAGTCCCGTGGGTCCAGGGTACTATCAGCCCCAGCATTTT. This sequence encodes CSASPVGPGYYQPQHF.

In its sample, this clone was seen many times. The rearrangement uses TRBV21-1 and TRBJ1-1; TRBD1 is the table's D call and was not checked against the DNA. TRBV21-1 is annotated as a pseudogene. The length of the CDR3 is 18 residues. As DNA, the CDR3 is TGTGCCAGCAGCCCTCGACAGGGGGCAAGTTTAATGAACACTGAAGCTTTCTTT. Encoded protein: CASSPRQGASLMNTEAFF.

DNA for the CDR3: TGTGCCAGCAGCTCACTAGCCACCTACGAGCAGTACTTC. It is translated as CASSSLATYEQYF. The V call is TRBV7-8, the J call TRBJ2-7; D is perhaps TRBD2 (6 bases). CDR3 length: 13 amino acids. Trimming cost V 4 bases and J 2 bases, with 9 bases left between them. Germline CDR1 reads SGHVS; CDR2 reads FQNEAQ.

The chain uses TRBV7-8 and TRBJ2-1; D gene uncertain. The CDR3 runs to 12 residues. Between the trimmed V and J ends, which lost 5 bases and 4 bases, there was a span of 6 bases. From germline, CDR1 is SGHVS and CDR2 FQNEAQ. CDR3: CASSPLYNEQFF. The DNA of the CDR3 is TGTGCCAGCAGCCCACTATACAATGAGCAGTTCTTC.

This sequence joins TRBV28 and TRBJ1-5; 7 bases agree with TRBD1. The length of the CDR3 is 13 residues. V was pared by 5 bases and J by 9 bases, with 7 bases of the junction left unmatched. Germline lookup yields CDR1 MDHEN and CDR2 SYDVKM. CDR3: CASSLTGSGPQHF. The CDR3 bases are TGTGCCAGCAGTCTGACAGGGTCCGGGCCCCAGCATTTT.

In nucleotides, the CDR3 is TGTGCCAGCAGCCAAGATCCCCCGGTCACTGAAGCTTTCTTT. This gives the protein CASSQDPPVTEAFF. V is TRBV4-2 and J is TRBJ1-1; unclear D gene. In germline, CDR1 is LGHNA, CDR2 YNFKEQ. V was clipped by 0 bases and J by 4 bases, with 9 bases between them. The CDR3 sequence is 14 residues long.

The rearrangement joins TRBV18 to TRBJ1-2, with 7 bases fitting TRBD1. Trimming removed 5 bases from V and 4 bases from J; junction bases left unmatched: 7. The CDR3 has 14 residues. The germline V gene encodes CDR1 KGHSH and CDR2 LQKENI. For the CDR3, the DNA is TGTGCCAGCTCATACGACAGGGCGGCCTATGGCTACACCTTC. This codes for CASSYDRAAYGYTF.

This clone appeared a few times. The rearrangement links TRBV19 to TRBJ2-5, with 12 nucleotides matching TRBD1. The germline gives CDR1 LNHDA, CDR2 SQIVND (reference sequence). The CDR3 runs 18 residues. Germline trimming cut 6 bases from V and 0 bases from J; bases unmatched to any gene: 11. The CDR3 here is CASSPRGQGATYQETQYF. The CDR3, as DNA: TGTGCCAGTAGCCCTAGGGGACAGGGGGCTACTTACCAAGAGACCCAGTACTTC.

This chain uses TRBV6-4 with TRBJ2-3; 7 positions agree with TRBD1. The V gene end was trimmed by 5 bases and the J gene end by 4 bases; junction bases not matched to a gene: 12. The CDR3 length is 16 residues. Germline V gene sequence: CDR1 MRHNA, CDR2 SNTAGT. The CDR3 sequence is CASSRTTGISADTQYF. As DNA, the CDR3 is TGTGCCAGCAGTCGGACGACAGGGATTTCAGCAGATACGCAGTATTTT.